This T cell receptor (beta chain) appears in the sequencing data of a study of shared clonotypes between healthy human individuals (dated by TCRdb to the early 2020s). With respect to the entire study: The cohort included three men and a couple of women between 18 and 49 years of age. To estimate repertoire size and how much clonotype sharing occurs between individuals, the study deeply sequenced the blood TCR repertoires of five healthy adults. Different laboratories and diverse techniques were used to prepare libraries and sequence TCR repertoires, to increase sequencing depth and limit assay-specific biases. Per donor, leukapheresis produced somewhere between about 0.94 and 9.5 billion PBMCs. Per donor, three plates each were used for CD4 naive and CD4 memory, two for CD8 naive, and one for CD8 memory. The research as a whole found: Larger estimated clonotype richness was generally found for naive subsets than for memory subsets. Pairwise subsampling indicated that sequencing depth was expected to affect the degree of clonotype sharing among donors. Rarefaction of sorted-subset datasets indicated incomplete sequencing despite the large sequencing depth. Only blood was sampled, and tissue TCR repertoires likely differ from those in blood. Because the study included only a small number of donors, the genetic and exposure-history diversity represented was limited. Compared with non-shared clonotypes, the clonotypes found in all four sorted-subset donors had higher generation probabilities. When several donors were compared, the shared fraction of clonotypes was about 5% for naive CD4, 3.5% to 4% for naive CD8, roughly 2.3% for memory CD4, and less than 0.5% for memory CD8.

The germline V gene supplies CDR1 SGHTA and CDR2 FQGNSA. The CDR3 goes from the cysteine to the phenylalanine over 17 residues. Only the CDR3 part of the read is kept: 51 bases, read in frame from the first base. The trim is 5 bases for V and 0 bases for J, with a gap of 17 bases between the germline ends. TCR CDR3 regions were amplified from genomic DNA by multiplex PCR using the deep immunoSEQ assay. For each cell subset, the extracted genomic DNA was distributed evenly across all wells of several immunoSEQ 96-well plates, and each plate served as one replicate. For sorted subsets, about 0.2 ug genomic DNA, equal to tens of thousands of T cell genomes, was loaded into each replicate PCR. The purified libraries were quantified using a Qubit 3.0 fluorometer, sized with a Bioanalyzer 2100, and then quantified again using the KAPA Library Quantification kit. A separate single-read 150-cycle Illumina NextSeq 550 flow cell was used to sequence each immunoSEQ 96-well plate. Under the source paper's analysis protocol: Because the immunoSEQ output held only junctional sequences and lacked quality scores, the filtering could not match the filtering applied to full-length reads. Sequences were annotated with PyIR, a Python wrapper for IgBLAST v1.9, and V/J genes and CDR3 were assigned using IMGT germline references. Reads with weak V/J assignments (E-value above 1e-6), missing CDR3, stop codons, out-of-frame junctions, or ambiguous translated residues were removed. V3J clonotypes were defined by identical inferred V gene, J gene, and CDR3 amino acid sequence. Percentage overlap between repertoires was computed as shared unique clonotypes divided by the size of the smaller repertoire. Repertoire richness was assessed with RTK rarefaction, the Chao1 estimator, and Recon v2.1 estimates of unobserved clonotypes. Generation probabilities for all TCRbeta clonotypes obtained by the gDNA method from a handful of donors were computed using OLGA. Held by TCRdb, this immuneACCESS table contains in-frame sequences only and omits some clones. Under half of the omission traces to an unresolved V gene where checked; the cause of the rest is unknown. V and J calls plus clone size are reproduced from that table; the DNA served to infer D and trimming. For this sample the table gives 2.3 million or so clones, of which over 85% were detected only once. The biggest ten clones account for 0.39% of the sample.

Donors were healthy HIV-negative adults with no recently reported acute infections or vaccinations. Only Caucasian adults living in Nashville, Tennessee, USA were represented among the donors. CD4+ T cells were enriched by magnetic negative selection, after which naive cells were positively selected on CD45RA and the negative fraction was taken as the memory subset. After blood collection by leukapheresis, PBMCs were isolated using Ficoll-Histopaque density gradient centrifugation and then cryopreserved in the vapor phase of liquid nitrogen. Purity and quantity of every magnetically sorted T cell population were checked by analytical flow cytometry. Genomic DNA was isolated from each sorted fraction and quantified by UV absorbance on a Nanodrop 2000c. Comment on this clone: Its antigen specificity is not known. Base qualities are not recorded, but no much larger clone differs from it by a single base.

The sequence joins TRBV7-2 to TRBJ2-1; the best D guess is TRBD1, with 5 bases matching. Sequenced: naive CD4+ T cells from PBMCs. Explained via the paper, the cell subset or site label denotes: CD45RA+ positively selected. This TCR derives from a young man in good health. Some clones in this sample may be carry-over from other donors' samples. The DNA sequence follows: TGTGCCAGCAGCCCTCAAGGGGTCGGAGCCTCCTACAATGAGCAGTTCTTC. It translates to CASSPQGVGASYNEQFF.